One sample yielded the 6 T cell receptor beta chains listed below, sequenced in a study of regulatory dendritic cells for organ transplantation. Clones were read by immunoSEQ multiplex PCR, and TCRdb kept only the in-frame ones, dropping some. The data contain about 20,000 clones, around three quarters of them singletons. Material: memory CD4+ T cells from blood. Subset in this sample: CD45RO+ memory T cells. These receptors all stem from a human donor in good health.

V usage is TRBV9 and J usage is TRBJ1-1; D gene ambiguous. This CDR3 has 14 residues. Germline CDR1 and CDR2: SGDLS and YYNGEE. V shed 1 base and J shed 3 bases, with 10 bases lying between them. The CDR3 protein is CASSVSLGDTEAFF. In DNA form, the CDR3 reads TGTGCCAGCAGCGTATCGCTTGGAGACACTGAAGCTTTCTTT.

The chain uses TRBV29-1 and TRBJ2-5; 9 nucleotides match TRBD1. Germline V lookup: CDR1 SQVTM, CDR2 ANQGSEA. V trimming: 7 bases; J trimming: 2 bases; junction bases outside the gene matches: 5. CDR3 length: 13 residues. The CDR3 coding sequence is TGCAGCGCGACAGGGGGAAGGCAAGAGACCCAGTACTTC. It yields the protein CSATGGRQETQYF.

This clone has just a few counts. The chain uses TRBV10-3 and TRBJ1-2; D may be TRBD1 (5 bases). CDR3 length: 13 residues. The germline V gene has CDR1 ENHRY and CDR2 SYGVKD. V was clipped by 8 bases and J by 8 bases, with 18 bases between them. The CDR3 loop reads CAIGEAQQEGYTF. CDR3 DNA: TGTGCCATCGGGGAGGCGCAACAGGAGGGCTACACCTTC.

The chain recombines TRBV7-2 with TRBJ2-5; 10 bases match TRBD2. The CDR3 contains 15 residues. The ends lost 3 bases at V and 5 bases at J; junction bases unmatched: 6. Germline V gene lookup returns CDR1 SGHTA and CDR2 FQGNSA. CDR3 protein: CASSFGTSERETQYF. DNA of the CDR3: TGTGCCAGCAGCTTCGGGACTAGCGAAAGGGAGACCCAGTACTTC.

The chain joins TRBV6-5 to TRBJ1-6; D not certain. Germline CDR1 and CDR2: MNHEY and SVGAGI. The CDR3 extends over 15 amino acids. V was pared by 0 bases and J by 8 bases, with 11 bases between. The chain's CDR3 is CASSYSEAWDSPLHF. The CDR3 coding sequence is TGTGCCAGCAGTTACTCGGAGGCTTGGGATTCACCCCTCCACTTT.

CDR3 nucleotides: TGTGCCTCAAGTGAAGGAGGGAGAGAGACCCAGTACTTC. Encoded protein: CASSEGGRETQYF. The J gene is TRBJ2-5, the V gene TRBV10-3, with D possibly matching TRBD2 (6 bases). The CDR3 runs to 13 residues. The V and J ends lost 11 bases and 4 bases respectively, with 17 bases between them. Per germline, CDR1 ENHRY and CDR2 SYGVKD.